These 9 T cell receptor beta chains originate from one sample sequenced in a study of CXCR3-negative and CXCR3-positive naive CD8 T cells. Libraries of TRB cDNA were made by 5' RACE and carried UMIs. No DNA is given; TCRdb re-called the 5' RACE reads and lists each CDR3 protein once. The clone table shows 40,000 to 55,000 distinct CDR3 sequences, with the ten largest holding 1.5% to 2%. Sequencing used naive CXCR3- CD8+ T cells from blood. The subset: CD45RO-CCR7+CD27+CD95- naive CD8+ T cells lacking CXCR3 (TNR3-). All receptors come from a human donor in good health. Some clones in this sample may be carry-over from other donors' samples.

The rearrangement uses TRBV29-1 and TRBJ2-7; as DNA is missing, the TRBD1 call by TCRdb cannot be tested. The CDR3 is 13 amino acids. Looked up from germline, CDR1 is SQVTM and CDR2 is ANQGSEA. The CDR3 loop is CSGREGGSYEQYF.

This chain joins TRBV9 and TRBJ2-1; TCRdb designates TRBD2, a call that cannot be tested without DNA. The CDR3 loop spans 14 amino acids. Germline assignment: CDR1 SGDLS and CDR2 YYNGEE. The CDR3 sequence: CASSAVEGYNEQFF.

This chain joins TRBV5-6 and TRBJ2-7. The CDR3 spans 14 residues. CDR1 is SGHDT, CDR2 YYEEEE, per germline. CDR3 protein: CASSLAGELEEQYF.

The CDR3 loop reads CASSYKGPTIEQFF. The gene calls are TRBV6-5 and TRBJ2-1. CDR1 and CDR2 from the germline V gene are MNHEY and SVGAGI. The CDR3 sequence is 14 residues long.

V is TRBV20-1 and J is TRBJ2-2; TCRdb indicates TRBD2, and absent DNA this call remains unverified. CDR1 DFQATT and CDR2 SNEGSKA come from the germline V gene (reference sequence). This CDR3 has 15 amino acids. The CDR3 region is CSASLAGENTGELFF.

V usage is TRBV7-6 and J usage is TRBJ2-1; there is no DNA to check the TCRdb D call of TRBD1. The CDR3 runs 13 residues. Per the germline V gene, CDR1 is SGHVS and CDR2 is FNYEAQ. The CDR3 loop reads CASSSTGDGEQFF.

CDR3 sequence reads: CASSNRVSYEQYF. This chain links TRBV28 with TRBJ2-7; TCRdb picks TRBD1, but there is no DNA to check that call. Germline V gene sequence: CDR1 MDHEN, CDR2 SYDVKM. CDR3 length: 13 amino acids.

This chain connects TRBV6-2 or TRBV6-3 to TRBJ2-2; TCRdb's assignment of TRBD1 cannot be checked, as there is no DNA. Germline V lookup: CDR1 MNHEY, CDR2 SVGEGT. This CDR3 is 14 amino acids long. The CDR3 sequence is CAIGEGAGTGELFF.

The chain's CDR3 is CASSFRGWHTEAFF. The rearrangement links TRBV12-3 or TRBV12-4 to TRBJ1-1. CDR3 size: 14 residues.